These T cell receptor beta chains were read from a single sample in a study of cytomegalovirus exposure and HLA in healthy donors. Data came from immunoSEQ multiplex PCR; TCRdb stores just in-frame clones and leaves some out. The sample carries some 200,000 clones, more than 85% recorded once. The sequencing input was PBMCs. The source is a woman aged 18-29 years in good health and CMV-seronegative. Both conserved end residues are part of each CDR3. A D gene is named only where the DNA matches it firmly. Clone sizes are given selectively: once, few, many, or a class where the clone is expanded.

TRBV7-8	.	.	TRBJ1-4	TGTGCCAGCAGCCCTTCGGCGACAGGAGCCCGTGGACTGTTTTTT	CASSPSATGARGLFF
TRBV11-2	.	.	TRBJ2-7	TGTGCCAGCAGCTTAATACAGGAGAGGACCTACGAGCAGTACTTC	CASSLIQERTYEQYF
TRBV7-2	TRBD1	.	TRBJ1-1	TGTGCCAGCAGCTTAATCTACAGGGGGTCCACTGAAGCTTTCTTT	CASSLIYRGSTEAFF
TRBV2	TRBD2	.	TRBJ2-1	TGTGCCAGCAGTGATGGAAGTAGGGTAGCGGGCACCAATGAGCAGTTCTTC	CASSDGSRVAGTNEQFF
TRBV27	TRBD1	once	TRBJ2-7	TGTGCCAGCAGTTCGACAGGGGGAGCCTACGAGCAGTACTTC	CASSSTGGAYEQYF
TRBV5-1	.	once	TRBJ1-1	TGCGCCAGCAGCTTGGAGGCAGGGGTGGGGACTTTCTTT	CASSLEAGVGTFF
TRBV25-1	.	.	TRBJ1-1	TGTGCCAGCAGTGAAGGTCCAGGCCCAGCTTTCTTT	CASSEGPGPAFF
TRBV7-9	TRBD2	.	TRBJ2-3	TGTGCCAGCAGCTTAAAGCCTAGCGGGACTAGCACAGATACGCAGTATTTT	CASSLKPSGTSTDTQYF
TRBV6-5	TRBD1	once	TRBJ2-7	TGTGCCAGCAGCTTCCTCCGGGACAGTCCCTACGAGCAGTACTTC	CASSFLRDSPYEQYF
TRBV12-1	.	.	TRBJ1-6	TGTGCCAGCAGCCACACAGGCTCCAGCTCCTATAATTCACCCCTCCACTTT	CASSHTGSSSYNSPLHF
TRBV27	TRBD1	.	TRBJ1-5	TGTGCCAGCAGTTTGGGTCAGGGGGCCCGGCCCCAGCATTTT	CASSLGQGARPQHF
TRBV6-1	TRBD1	.	TRBJ2-3	TGTGCCAGCGATAGGACAGGGGGAACAGATACGCAGTATTTT	CASDRTGGTDTQYF
TRBV19	TRBD2	.	TRBJ2-7	TGTGCCAGTAGTATGAGGGGACTAGCCTACGAGCAGTACTTC	CASSMRGLAYEQYF
TRBV7-3	.	.	TRBJ1-2	TGTGCCAGCAGCTTGGACAGCTCCTATGGCTACACCTTC	CASSLDSSYGYTF
TRBV5-1	TRBD1	once	TRBJ2-7	TGCGCCAGCAGCTCCTGGACAGGGACATACGAGCAGTACTTC	CASSSWTGTYEQYF
TRBV7-9	TRBD1	.	TRBJ2-7	TGTGCCAGCAGCGGGGGACAGATAGGCTACGAGCAGTACTTC	CASSGGQIGYEQYF
TRBV9	TRBD1	.	TRBJ1-4	TGTGCCAGCAGCGGCGGACAGGGAGGTAATGAAAAACTGTTTTTT	CASSGGQGGNEKLFF
TRBV25-1	.	few	TRBJ1-6	TGTGCCAGCAGTGCGGGGAGGGCCCTCCACTTT	CASSAGRALHF
TRBV5-4	.	once	TRBJ2-2	TGTGCCAGCAGCTTGGGGCCGGGTCCCGGGGAGCTGTTTTTT	CASSLGPGPGELFF
TRBV7-7	.	.	TRBJ2-1	TGTGCCAGCAGCCCGCGATCGAGGTCAGGGGATGAGCAGTTCTTC	CASSPRSRSGDEQFF
TRBV19	.	.	TRBJ1-1	TGTGCCACCACGGCAGGGGTGAACACTGAAGCTTTCTTT	CATTAGVNTEAFF
TRBV19	.	once	TRBJ2-7	TGTGCCAGTAGTGCCAGCCGGGACACCCCCGAGCAGTACTTC	CASSASRDTPEQYF
TRBV4-1	TRBD1	.	TRBJ2-7	TGCGCCAGCAGCCATGCAGGGGGAAGCGAGCAGTACTTC	CASSHAGGSEQYF